This TCR beta chain was recorded in a study of CD8 T cells in ankylosing spondylitis (dated by TCRdb to about 2017). For the wider study: The study profiled T cell receptor beta repertoires in healthy donors and ankylosing spondylitis patients to find disease-linked TCR variants. Peripheral blood samples were taken, and synovial fluid was additionally collected from ankylosing spondylitis patients. The full study cohort comprised 25 ankylosing spondylitis patients and around 100 healthy donors.

This clonotype was counted ten times or more. The clone's antigen remains unknown. The sample holds no much larger clone one base away, and base qualities are not on file. The data were produced on an Illumina HiSeq 2500. TCR beta libraries were prepared by quantitative 5'-RACE with molecular barcodes. The source study handled its data this way. Disease-linked TCR variants were identified with a new computational method built on a probabilistic model of VDJ rearrangement. The raw public data were reprocessed by TCRdb itself: fastp quality trimming at Q25, MiXCR clonotype calling, in-frame beta chains only. Identical CDR3 proteins give one entry, which carries the most common genes and DNA. TCRdb assigned the V and J calls; the authors' analysis was not used. Counted in this sample were 500,000 to 650,000 distinct CDR3 sequences; approximately 5.3% of them appeared once. The biggest ten clones account for approximately 4% of the sample.

Via the germline V gene, CDR1 is LGHNA and CDR2 YSLEER. From the cysteine through the phenylalanine, the CDR3 covers 16 amino acids. Only the CDR3 DNA is retained, 48 bases long and in frame from the first base. V is clipped by 0 bases and J by 1 base, and the sequence between their germline boundaries is 12 bases long. Results and caveats for the whole study, not just this receptor: The disease-linked clones had a CD8+ phenotype and were found at relatively low frequencies in peripheral blood. Some motif variants had previously been reported in the synovial fluid and blood of reactive arthritis patients, which suggests shared mechanisms of disease initiation. Blood from ankylosing spondylitis patients appeared to be characterized by a TCR beta motif made up of several highly homologous amino acid variants. According to the report, matched synovial fluid samples from ankylosing spondylitis patients were significantly enriched for the disease-linked clones.

Recombination connected TRBV4-3 to TRBJ1-1; too little of a D gene remains to name it. The receptor's source is a male donor with ankylosing spondylitis. The sample consisted of blood, either unsorted or a sorted T cell fraction (not recorded which). CDR3 region: CASSQDVRTTNTEAFF. The bases are TGCGCCAGCAGCCAAGATGTCAGGACTACGAACACTGAAGCTTTCTTT.